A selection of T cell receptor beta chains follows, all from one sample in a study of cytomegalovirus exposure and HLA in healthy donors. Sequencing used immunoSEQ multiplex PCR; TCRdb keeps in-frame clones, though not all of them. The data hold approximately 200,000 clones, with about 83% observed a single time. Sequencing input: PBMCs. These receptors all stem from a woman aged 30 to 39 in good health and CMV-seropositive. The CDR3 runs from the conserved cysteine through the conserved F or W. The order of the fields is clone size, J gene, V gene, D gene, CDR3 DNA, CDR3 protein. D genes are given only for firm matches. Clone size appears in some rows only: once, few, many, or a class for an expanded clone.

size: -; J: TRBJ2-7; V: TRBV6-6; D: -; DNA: TGTGCCAGCAGTTTCCTACCCGGGCCAGGGACATACGAGCAGTACTTC; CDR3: CASSFLPGPGTYEQYF
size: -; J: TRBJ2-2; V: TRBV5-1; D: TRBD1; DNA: TGCGCCAGCAGCTCCGGGACAGGGAACACCGGGGAGCTGTTTTTT; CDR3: CASSSGTGNTGELFF
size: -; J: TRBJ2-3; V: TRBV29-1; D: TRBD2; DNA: TGCAGCGGATGGACTAGCGGGGGAATAACAGATACGCAGTATTTT; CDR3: CSGWTSGGITDTQYF
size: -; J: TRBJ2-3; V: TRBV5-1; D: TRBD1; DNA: TGCGCCAGCAGCGTTACAGGGGGCAGCGATACGCAGTATTTT; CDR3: CASSVTGGSDTQYF
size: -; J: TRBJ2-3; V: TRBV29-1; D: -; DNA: TGCAGCGCTGGGGCTTTGCAGACGCAGTATTTT; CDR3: CSAGALQTQYF
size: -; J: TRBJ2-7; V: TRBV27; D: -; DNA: TGTGCCAGCAGCCGTGGGACACCGACCTACGAGCAGTACTTC; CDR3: CASSRGTPTYEQYF
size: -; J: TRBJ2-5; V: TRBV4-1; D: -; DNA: TGCGCCAGCAGCCACGGACAGCAAGAGACCCAGTACTTC; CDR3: CASSHGQQETQYF
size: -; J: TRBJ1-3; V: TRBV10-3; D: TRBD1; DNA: TGTGCCATCAGTGAAGGGGGGACAGGGCGTCTCTCTGGAAACACCATATATTTT; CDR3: CAISEGGTGRLSGNTIYF
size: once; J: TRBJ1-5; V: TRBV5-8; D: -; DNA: TGTGCCAGCAGCTTGTCTCGGGGCAATCAGCCCCAGCATTTT; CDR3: CASSLSRGNQPQHF
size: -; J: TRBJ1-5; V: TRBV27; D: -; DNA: TGTGCCAGCAGTCAGTCAAATCAGCCCCAGCATTTT; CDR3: CASSQSNQPQHF
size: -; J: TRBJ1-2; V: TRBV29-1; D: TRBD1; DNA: TGCAGCGCATCGGCCTCCTCGACAGGGGAGGATGGCTACACCTTC; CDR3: CSASASSTGEDGYTF
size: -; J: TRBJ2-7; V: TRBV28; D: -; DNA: TGTGCCAGCAGTACCGGACAGACCTACTACGAGCAGTACTTC; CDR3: CASSTGQTYYEQYF
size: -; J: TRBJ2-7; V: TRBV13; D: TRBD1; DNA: TGTGCCAGCAGCGGCCCCGGGACAGGGGTTACCTACGAGCAGTACTTC; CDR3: CASSGPGTGVTYEQYF
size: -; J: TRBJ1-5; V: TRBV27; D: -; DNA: TGTGCCAGCAGTTTAGTACCAGGGTCCGGTGGTAATCAGCCCCAGCATTTT; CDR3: CASSLVPGSGGNQPQHF
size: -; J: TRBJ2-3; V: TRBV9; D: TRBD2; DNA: TGTGCCAGCAGCGTAGAAGGGACTAGCCGTGGTACGCAGTATTTT; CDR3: CASSVEGTSRGTQYF
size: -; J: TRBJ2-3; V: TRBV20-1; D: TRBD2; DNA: TGCAGTGCTGCGGGAGCGGATACGCAGTATTTT; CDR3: CSAAGADTQYF
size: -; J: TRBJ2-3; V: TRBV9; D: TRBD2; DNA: TGTGCCAGCAGCGCAAGCCGGGGGGTCTACACAGATACGCAGTATTTT; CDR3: CASSASRGVYTDTQYF
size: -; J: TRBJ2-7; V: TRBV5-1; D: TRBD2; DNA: TGCGCCAGCAGCTCCACGACTAGCGGGGAGCGCCTTGCCTACGAGCAGTACTTC; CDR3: CASSSTTSGERLAYEQYF
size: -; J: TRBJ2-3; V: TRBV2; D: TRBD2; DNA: TGTGCCAGCAATGAGCGGGAGGGCTCCCCTTTTAGAGACACGCAGTATTTT; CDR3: CASNEREGSPFRDTQYF
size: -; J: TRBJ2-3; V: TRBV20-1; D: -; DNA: TGCAGTGCCCCTCGGAGGGATACGCAGTATTTT; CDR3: CSAPRRDTQYF
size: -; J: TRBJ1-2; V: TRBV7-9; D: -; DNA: TGTGCCAGCAGCTTAGCGAAAGTGAGGGATCGGGCCTATGGCTACACCTTC; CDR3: CASSLAKVRDRAYGYTF
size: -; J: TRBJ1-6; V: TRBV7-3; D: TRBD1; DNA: TGTGCCAGCAGCCTAACCGGGACAGGGGGATCACCCCTCCACTTT; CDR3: CASSLTGTGGSPLHF
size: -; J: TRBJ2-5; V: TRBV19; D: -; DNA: TGTGCCAGTAGTTATTCCCGGGTTCCTCAAGAGACCCAGTACTTC; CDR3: CASSYSRVPQETQYF
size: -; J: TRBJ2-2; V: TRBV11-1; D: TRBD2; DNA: TGTGCCAGCAGCCCCCGGACTAGCGAGACCAACACCGGGGAGCTGTTTTTT; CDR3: CASSPRTSETNTGELFF
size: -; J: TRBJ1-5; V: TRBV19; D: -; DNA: TGTGCCAGTACCGATCCGGGACTCTTTCAGCCCCAGCATTTT; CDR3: CASTDPGLFQPQHF
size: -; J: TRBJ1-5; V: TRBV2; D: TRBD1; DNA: TGTGCCAGCAGATTAGGGACAGGGAATCAGCCCCAGCATTTT; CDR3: CASRLGTGNQPQHF
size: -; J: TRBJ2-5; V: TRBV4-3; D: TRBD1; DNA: TGCGCCAGCAGCGCGACAGGGGATGGCGAGACCCAGTACTTC; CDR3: CASSATGDGETQYF
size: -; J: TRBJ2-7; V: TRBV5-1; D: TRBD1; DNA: TGCGCCAGCAGCTTGGAGGGACAGACCTACGAGCAGTACTTC; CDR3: CASSLEGQTYEQYF
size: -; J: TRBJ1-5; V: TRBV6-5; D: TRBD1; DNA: TGTGCCAGCAGACGACAGGGTCCGGATCAGCCCCAGCATTTT; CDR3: CASRRQGPDQPQHF
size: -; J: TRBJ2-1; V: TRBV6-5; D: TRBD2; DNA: TGTGCCAGCAGTATACTAGCGAGCTCCTACAATGAGCAGTTCTTC; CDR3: CASSILASSYNEQFF
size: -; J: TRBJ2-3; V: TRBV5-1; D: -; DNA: TGCGCCAGCAGCTTGGTAGAGGCGCAGTATTTT; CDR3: CASSLVEAQYF
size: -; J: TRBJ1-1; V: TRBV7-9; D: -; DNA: TGTGCCAGCAGCCCAGGGATGAACACTGAAGCTTTCTTT; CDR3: CASSPGMNTEAFF
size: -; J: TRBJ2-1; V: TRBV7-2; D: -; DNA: TGTGCCAGCAGCTTTTGGGGAGGCTACAATGAGCAGTTCTTC; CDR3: CASSFWGGYNEQFF
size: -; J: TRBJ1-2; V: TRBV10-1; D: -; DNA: TGCGCCAGCAGTGCAGGCTATGGCTACACCTTC; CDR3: CASSAGYGYTF
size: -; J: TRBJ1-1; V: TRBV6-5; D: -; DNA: TGTGCCAGCAAGTTACTGGAGGGGAACACTGAAGCTTTCTTT; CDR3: CASKLLEGNTEAFF
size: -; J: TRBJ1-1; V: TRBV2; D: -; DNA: TGTGCCAGCAAGCCGCGGGCTGAAGCTTTCTTT; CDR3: CASKPRAEAFF
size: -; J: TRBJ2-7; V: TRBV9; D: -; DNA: TGTGCCAGCAGCGTATCGGGGGAACACTCCTACGAGCAGTACTTC; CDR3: CASSVSGEHSYEQYF
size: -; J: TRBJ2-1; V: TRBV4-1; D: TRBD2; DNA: TGCGCCAGCAGCCAGGAACCTGGACTAGCGGGAGGTGAGCAGTTCTTC; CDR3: CASSQEPGLAGGEQFF
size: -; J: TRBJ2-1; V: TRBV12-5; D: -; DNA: TGTGCTAGTGGCCCTGGAGAAACGATCTACAATGAGCAGTTCTTC; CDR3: CASGPGETIYNEQFF
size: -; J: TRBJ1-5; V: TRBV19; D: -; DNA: TGTGCCAGTAGTCTGGGGCGGATACTCAATCAGCCCCAGCATTTT; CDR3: CASSLGRILNQPQHF
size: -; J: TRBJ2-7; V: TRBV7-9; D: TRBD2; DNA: TGTGCCAGCAGCTTAAGTAGCGGGAGGGGGGGCGAGCAGTACTTC; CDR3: CASSLSSGRGGEQYF
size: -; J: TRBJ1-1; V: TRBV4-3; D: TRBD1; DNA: TGCGCCAGCAGCCAAGACCCAACAGGGGGCCCGTGGGCTGAAGCTTTCTTT; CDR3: CASSQDPTGGPWAEAFF
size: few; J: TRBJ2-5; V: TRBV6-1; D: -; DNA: TGTGCCAGCAGTGAAGCCGAGGCAGCGAGACAAGAGACCCAGTACTTC; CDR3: CASSEAEAARQETQYF
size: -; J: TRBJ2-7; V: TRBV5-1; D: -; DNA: TGCGCCAGCAGCTCCAACTACGAGCAGTACTTC; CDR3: CASSSNYEQYF
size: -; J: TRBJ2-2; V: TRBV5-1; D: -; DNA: TGCGCCAGCAGCCTTCGACAGCAGGGTCACCGGGAGCTGTTTTTT; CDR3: CASSLRQQGHRELFF
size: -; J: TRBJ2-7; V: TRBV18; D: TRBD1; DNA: TGTGCCAGCTCACCCACGACAGGGGAGACCTACGAGCAGTACTTC; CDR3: CASSPTTGETYEQYF
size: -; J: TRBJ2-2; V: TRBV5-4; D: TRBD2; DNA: TGTGCCAGCAGCCTTCATAGCGGGGGGGCTGCGGTTACCGGGGAGCTGTTTTTT; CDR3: CASSLHSGGAAVTGELFF
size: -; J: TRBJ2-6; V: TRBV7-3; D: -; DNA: TGTGCCAGCAGCGAGCCTGGGGCCAACGTCCTGACTTTC; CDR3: CASSEPGANVLTF
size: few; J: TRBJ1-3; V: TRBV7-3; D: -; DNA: TGTGCCAGCAGCCAGGGACTTGGCTCTGGAAACACCATATATTTT; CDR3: CASSQGLGSGNTIYF
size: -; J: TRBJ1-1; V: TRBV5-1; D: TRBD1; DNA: TGCGCCAGCAGCCCATTCGGACAGGGGTCCACTGAAGCTTTCTTT; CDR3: CASSPFGQGSTEAFF
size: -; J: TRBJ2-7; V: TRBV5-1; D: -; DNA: TGCGCCAGCAGCTTACGAGGGACTTTTGACGAGCAGTACTTC; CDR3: CASSLRGTFDEQYF
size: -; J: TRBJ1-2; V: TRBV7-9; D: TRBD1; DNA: TGTGCCAGCAGCTTGTCAAGGGGACAGAACTATGGCTACACCTTC; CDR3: CASSLSRGQNYGYTF
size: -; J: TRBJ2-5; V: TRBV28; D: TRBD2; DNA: TGTGCCAGCAAGAAAGGCGGGAGCATCGAGACCCAGTACTTC; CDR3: CASKKGGSIETQYF